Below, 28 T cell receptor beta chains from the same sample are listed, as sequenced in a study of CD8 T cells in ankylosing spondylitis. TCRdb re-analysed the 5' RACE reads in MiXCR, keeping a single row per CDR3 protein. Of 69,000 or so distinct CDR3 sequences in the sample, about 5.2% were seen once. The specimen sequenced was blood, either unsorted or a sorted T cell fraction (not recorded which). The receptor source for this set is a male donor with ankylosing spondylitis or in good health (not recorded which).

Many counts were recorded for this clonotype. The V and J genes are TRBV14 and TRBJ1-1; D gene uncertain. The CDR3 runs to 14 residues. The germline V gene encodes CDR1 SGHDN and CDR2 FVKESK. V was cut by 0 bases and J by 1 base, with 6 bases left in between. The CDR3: CASSQEVRNTEAFF. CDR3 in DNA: TGTGCCAGCAGCCAAGAGGTCAGGAACACTGAAGCTTTCTTT.

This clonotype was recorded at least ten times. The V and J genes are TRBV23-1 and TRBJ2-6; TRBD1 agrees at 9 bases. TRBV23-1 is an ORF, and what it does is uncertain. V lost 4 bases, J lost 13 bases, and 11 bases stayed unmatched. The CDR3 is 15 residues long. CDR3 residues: CASSRPRDRELVLTF. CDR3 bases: TGCGCCAGCAGTCGGCCGAGGGACAGGGAATTGGTCCTGACTTTC.

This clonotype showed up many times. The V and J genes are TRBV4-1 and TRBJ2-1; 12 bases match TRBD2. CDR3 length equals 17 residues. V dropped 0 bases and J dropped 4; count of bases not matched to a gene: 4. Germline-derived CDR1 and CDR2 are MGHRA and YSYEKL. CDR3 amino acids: CASSQEPGLAGYNEQFF. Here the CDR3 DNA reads TGCGCCAGCAGCCAAGAGCCCGGACTAGCGGGGTACAATGAGCAGTTCTTC.

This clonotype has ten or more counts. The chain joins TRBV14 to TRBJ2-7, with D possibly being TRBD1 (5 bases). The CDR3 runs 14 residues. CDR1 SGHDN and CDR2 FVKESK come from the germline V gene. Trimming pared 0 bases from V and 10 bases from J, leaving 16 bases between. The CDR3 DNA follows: TGTGCCAGCAGCCAAGATCAAATTAGTGACAGACAGTACTTC. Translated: CASSQDQISDRQYF. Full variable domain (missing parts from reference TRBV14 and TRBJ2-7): EAGVTQFPSHSVIEKGQTVTLRCDPISGHDNLYWYRRVMGKEIKFLLHFVKESKQDESGMPNNRFLAERTGGTYSTLKVQPAELEDSGVYFCASSQDQISDRQYFGPGTRLTVT.

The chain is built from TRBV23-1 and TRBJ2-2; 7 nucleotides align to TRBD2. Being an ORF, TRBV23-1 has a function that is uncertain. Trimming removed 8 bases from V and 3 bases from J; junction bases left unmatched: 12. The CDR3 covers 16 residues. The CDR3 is CASPRRGGAHTGELFF. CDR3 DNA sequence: TGCGCCAGCCCCCGGCGGGGAGGGGCGCACACCGGGGAGCTGTTTTTT.

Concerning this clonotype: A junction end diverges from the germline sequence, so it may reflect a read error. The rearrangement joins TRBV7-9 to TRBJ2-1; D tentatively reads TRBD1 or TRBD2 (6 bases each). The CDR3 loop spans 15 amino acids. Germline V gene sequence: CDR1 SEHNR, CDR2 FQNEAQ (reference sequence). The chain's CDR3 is CTSSHGGSAYNEQFF. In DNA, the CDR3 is TGTACCAGCAGCCACGGGGGCAGTGCGTACAATGAGCAGTTCTTC.

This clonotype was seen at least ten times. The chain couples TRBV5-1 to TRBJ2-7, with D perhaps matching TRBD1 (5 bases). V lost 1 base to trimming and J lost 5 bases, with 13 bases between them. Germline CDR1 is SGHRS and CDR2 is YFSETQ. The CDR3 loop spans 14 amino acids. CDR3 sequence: CASSLQGLPNEQYF. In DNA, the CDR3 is TGCGCCAGCAGCTTGCAGGGTCTCCCCAACGAGCAGTACTTC. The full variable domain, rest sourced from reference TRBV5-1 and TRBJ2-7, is KAGVTQTPRYLIKTRGQQVTLSCSPISGHRSVSWYQQTPGQGLQFLFEYFSETQRNKGNFPGRFSGRQFSNSRSEMNVSTLELGDSALYLCASSLQGLPNEQYFGPGTRLTVT.

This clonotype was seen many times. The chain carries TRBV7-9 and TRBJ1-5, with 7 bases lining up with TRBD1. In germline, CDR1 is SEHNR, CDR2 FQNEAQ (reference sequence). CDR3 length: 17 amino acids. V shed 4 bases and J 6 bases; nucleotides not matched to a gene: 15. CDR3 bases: TGTGCCAGCAGCTCGGGTTATGGGACAGATATGGGTCAGCCCCAGCATTTT. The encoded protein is CASSSGYGTDMGQPQHF.

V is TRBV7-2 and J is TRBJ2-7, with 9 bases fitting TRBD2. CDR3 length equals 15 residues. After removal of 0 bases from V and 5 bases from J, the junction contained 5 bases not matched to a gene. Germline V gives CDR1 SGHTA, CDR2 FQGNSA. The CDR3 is CASSLAGLALHEQYF. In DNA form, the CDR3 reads TGTGCCAGCAGCTTAGCTGGACTAGCGCTCCACGAGCAGTACTTC.

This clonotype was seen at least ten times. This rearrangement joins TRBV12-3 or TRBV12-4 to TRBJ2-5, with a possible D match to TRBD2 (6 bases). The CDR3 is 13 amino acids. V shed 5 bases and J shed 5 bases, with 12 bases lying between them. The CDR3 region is CASSPGRLETQYF. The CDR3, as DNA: TGTGCCAGCAGTCCCGGGAGATTGGAGACCCAGTACTTC.

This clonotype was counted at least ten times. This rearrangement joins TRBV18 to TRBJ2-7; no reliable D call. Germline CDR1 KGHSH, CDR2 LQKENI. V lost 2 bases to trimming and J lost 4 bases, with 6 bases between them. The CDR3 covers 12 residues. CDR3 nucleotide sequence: TGTGCCAGCTCACCAGACGAATACGAGCAGTACTTC. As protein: CASSPDEYEQYF.

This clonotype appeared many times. The CDR3 reads CAWSTGGNQPQHF. CDR3 sequence (DNA): TGTGCCTGGTCTACAGGGGGCAATCAGCCCCAGCATTTT. The chain links TRBV30 to TRBJ1-5; 7 bases align to TRBD1. The germline gives CDR1 GTSNPN, CDR2 SVGIG (reference sequence). CDR3 length: 13 amino acids. J was trimmed by 2 bases and V by 5 bases; bases with no gene match: 3.

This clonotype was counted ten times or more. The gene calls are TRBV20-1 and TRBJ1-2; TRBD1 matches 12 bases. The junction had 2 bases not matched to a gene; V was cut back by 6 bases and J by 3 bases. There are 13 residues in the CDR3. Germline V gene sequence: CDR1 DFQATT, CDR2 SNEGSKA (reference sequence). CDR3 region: CSAGTGGDYGYTF. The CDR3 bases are TGCAGTGCAGGGACAGGGGGCGACTATGGCTACACCTTC.

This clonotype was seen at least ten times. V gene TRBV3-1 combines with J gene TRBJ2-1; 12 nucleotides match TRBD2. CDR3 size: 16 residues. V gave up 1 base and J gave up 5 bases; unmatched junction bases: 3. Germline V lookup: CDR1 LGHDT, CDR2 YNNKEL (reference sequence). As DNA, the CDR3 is TGTGCCAGCAGCCAAGTACTAGCGGGGGGAAACAATGAGCAGTTCTTC. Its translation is CASSQVLAGGNNEQFF.

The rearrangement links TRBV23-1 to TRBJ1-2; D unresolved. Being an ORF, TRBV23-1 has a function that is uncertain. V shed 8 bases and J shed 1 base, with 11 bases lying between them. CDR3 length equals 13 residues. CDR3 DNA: TGCGCCAGCGGCCGCCAGTTTAACTATGGCTACACCTTC. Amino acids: CASGRQFNYGYTF.

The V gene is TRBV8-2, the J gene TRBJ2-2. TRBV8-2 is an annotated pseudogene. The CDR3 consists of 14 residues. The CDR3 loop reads CASGLGRISWELFF. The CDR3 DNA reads TGTGCCAGCGGCCTTGGACGGATCTCCTGGGAGCTGTTTTTT.

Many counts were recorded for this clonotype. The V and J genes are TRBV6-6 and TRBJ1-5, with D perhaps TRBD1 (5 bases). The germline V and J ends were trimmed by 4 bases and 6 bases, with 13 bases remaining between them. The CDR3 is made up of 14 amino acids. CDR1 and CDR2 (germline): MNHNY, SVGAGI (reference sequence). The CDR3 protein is CASSSGARVQPQHF. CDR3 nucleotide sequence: TGTGCCAGCAGTTCCGGAGCCAGGGTTCAGCCCCAGCATTTT.

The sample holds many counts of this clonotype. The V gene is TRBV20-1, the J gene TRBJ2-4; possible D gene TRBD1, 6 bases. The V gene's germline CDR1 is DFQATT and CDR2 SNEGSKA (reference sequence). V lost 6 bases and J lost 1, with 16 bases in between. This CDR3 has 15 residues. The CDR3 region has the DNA TGCAGTGCGATCCTCCCTACAGGGGCCAAAAACATTCAGTACTTC. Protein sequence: CSAILPTGAKNIQYF.

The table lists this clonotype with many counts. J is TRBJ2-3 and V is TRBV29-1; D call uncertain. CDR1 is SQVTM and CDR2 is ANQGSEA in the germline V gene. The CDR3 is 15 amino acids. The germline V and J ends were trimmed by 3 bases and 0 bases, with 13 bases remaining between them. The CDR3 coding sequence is TGCAGCGTTGAGTTCGCAGCCTATAGCACAGATACGCAGTATTTT. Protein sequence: CSVEFAAYSTDTQYF.

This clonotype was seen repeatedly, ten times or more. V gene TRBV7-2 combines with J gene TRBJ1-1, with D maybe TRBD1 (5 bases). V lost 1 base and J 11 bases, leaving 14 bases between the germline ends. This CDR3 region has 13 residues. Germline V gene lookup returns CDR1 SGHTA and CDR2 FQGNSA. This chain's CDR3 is CASSLEEGMYAFF. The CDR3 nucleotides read TGTGCCAGCAGCTTAGAGGAGGGGATGTACGCTTTCTTT. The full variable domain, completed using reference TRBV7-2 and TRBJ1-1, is GAGVSQSPSNKVTEKGKDVELRCDPISGHTALYWYRQSLGQGLEFLIYFQGNSAPDKSGLPSDRFSAERTGGSVSTLTIQRTQQEDSAVYLCASSLEEGMYAFFGQGTRLTVV.

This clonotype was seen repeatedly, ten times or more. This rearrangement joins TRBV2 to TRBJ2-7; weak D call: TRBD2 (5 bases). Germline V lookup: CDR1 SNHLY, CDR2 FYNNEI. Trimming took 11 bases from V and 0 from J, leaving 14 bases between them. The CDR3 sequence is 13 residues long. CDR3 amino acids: CACGPGSSYEQYF. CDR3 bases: TGTGCCTGCGGGCCGGGGAGCTCCTACGAGCAGTACTTC.

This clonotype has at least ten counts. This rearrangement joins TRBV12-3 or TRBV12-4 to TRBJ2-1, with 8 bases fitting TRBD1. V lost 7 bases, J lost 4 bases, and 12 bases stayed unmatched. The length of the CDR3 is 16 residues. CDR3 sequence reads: CASTLGATGVYNEQFF. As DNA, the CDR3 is TGTGCCAGCACCCTAGGAGCGACAGGGGTTTACAATGAGCAGTTCTTC.

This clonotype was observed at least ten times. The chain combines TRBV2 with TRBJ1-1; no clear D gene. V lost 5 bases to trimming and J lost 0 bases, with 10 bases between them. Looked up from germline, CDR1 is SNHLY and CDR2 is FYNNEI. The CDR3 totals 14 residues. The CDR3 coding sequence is TGTGCCAGCAGTCTGGAGGGTGTGAACACTGAAGCTTTCTTT. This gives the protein CASSLEGVNTEAFF.

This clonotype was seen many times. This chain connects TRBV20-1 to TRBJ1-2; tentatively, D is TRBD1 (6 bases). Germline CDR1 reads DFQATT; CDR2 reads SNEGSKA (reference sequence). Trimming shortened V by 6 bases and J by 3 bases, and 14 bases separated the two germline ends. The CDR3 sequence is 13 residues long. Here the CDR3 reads CSALGHIDYGYTF. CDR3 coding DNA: TGCAGTGCGTTGGGACACATCGACTATGGCTACACCTTC.

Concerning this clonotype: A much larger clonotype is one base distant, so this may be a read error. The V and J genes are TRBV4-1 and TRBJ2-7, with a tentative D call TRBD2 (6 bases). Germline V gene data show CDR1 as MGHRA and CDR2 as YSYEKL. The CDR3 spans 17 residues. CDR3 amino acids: CASSQDGRRGTGYEQCF. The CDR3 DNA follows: TGCGCCAGCAGCCAAGATGGTCGGAGGGGTACGGGCTACGAGCAGTGCTTC.

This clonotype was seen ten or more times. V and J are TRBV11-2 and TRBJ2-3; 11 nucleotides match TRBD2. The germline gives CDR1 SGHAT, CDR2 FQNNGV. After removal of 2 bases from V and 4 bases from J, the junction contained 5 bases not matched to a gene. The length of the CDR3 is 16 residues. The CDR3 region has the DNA TGTGCCAGCAGCTTAATAGCGGGGGGGCCTTCAGATACGCAGTATTTT. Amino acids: CASSLIAGGPSDTQYF.

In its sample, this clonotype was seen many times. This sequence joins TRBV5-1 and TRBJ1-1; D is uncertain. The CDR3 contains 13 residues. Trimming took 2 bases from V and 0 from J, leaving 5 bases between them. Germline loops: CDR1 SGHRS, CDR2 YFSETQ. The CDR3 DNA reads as TGCGCCAGCAGCTTCACACTGAACACTGAAGCTTTCTTT. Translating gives CASSFTLNTEAFF.

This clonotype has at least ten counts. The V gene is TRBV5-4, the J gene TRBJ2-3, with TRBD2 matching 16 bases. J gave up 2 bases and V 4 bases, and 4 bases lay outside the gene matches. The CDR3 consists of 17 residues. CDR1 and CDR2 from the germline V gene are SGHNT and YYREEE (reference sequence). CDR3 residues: CASSPGTSGGVTDTQYF. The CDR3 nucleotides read TGTGCCAGCAGCCCCGGGACTAGCGGGGGGGTCACAGATACGCAGTATTTT.